The rows below give T cell receptor beta chains drawn from one sample of a study of OX40 agonist ivuxolimab in advanced cancers. Profiling relied on immunoSEQ multiplex PCR, and the TCRdb table lists in-frame clones only, not all of them. The data show roughly 75,000 clones, with 90% seen just once and 0.3% to 0.45% held by the top ten. This specimen consisted of CD4+ or CD8+ T cells sorted from blood, obtained in a trial of the OX40 agonist ivuxolimab. The origin of the receptors is an adult with an advanced solid tumor such as melanoma, head and neck, liver or kidney cancer. The CDR3 runs from the conserved cysteine through the conserved F or W. Fields, in order: J gene, V gene, D gene, clone size, CDR3 protein, CDR3 DNA. The D gene is left open where the match is weak. Expanded clones get a size class; other rows say once, few or many, or leave the size out.

>TRBJ2-7|TRBV10-1|.|.
CASRDAKGEQYF
TGCGCCAGCAGGGATGCAAAAGGCGAGCAGTACTTC
>TRBJ2-2|TRBV18|TRBD2|once
CASSPLLAGNTGELFF
TGTGCCAGCTCACCCCTCTTAGCGGGTAACACCGGGGAGCTGTTTTTT
>TRBJ1-1|TRBV10-1|TRBD1|.
CASRGQMNTEAFF
TGCGCCAGCAGGGGACAGATGAACACTGAAGCTTTCTTT
>TRBJ1-4|TRBV7-9|.|.
CASSLRGEKLFF
TGTGCCAGCAGCCTACGGGGTGAAAAACTGTTTTTT
>TRBJ1-3|TRBV5-1|.|once
CASSLEGTNTIYF
TGCGCCAGCAGCTTGGAGGGCACGAACACCATATATTTT
>TRBJ2-7|TRBV21-1|.|.
CASSKARTSGSPREQYF
TGTGCCAGCAGCAAAGCCCGGACTAGCGGGAGTCCTCGGGAGCAGTACTTC
>TRBJ2-4|TRBV9|.|.
CASSVSQAVNIQYF
TGTGCCAGCAGCGTATCCCAGGCAGTGAACATTCAGTACTTC
>TRBJ1-6|TRBV4-3|.|.
CASSQDPNWGSPLHF
TGCGCCAGCAGCCAAGATCCAAATTGGGGTTCACCCCTCCACTTT
>TRBJ2-5|TRBV9|.|.
CASSSTETQYF
TGTGCCAGCAGCTCCACAGAGACCCAGTACTTC
>TRBJ2-5|TRBV9|TRBD2|.
CASDMGMVGTSGRGQETQYF
TGTGCCAGCGATATGGGCATGGTGGGGACTAGCGGGAGAGGGCAAGAGACCCAGTACTTC
>TRBJ1-1|TRBV10-3|.|.
CAISANTEAFF
TGTGCCATCAGCGCTAACACTGAAGCTTTCTTT
>TRBJ2-1|TRBV5-1|TRBD2|.
CASSPTSGINNEQFF
TGCGCCAGCAGCCCGACTAGCGGGATCAACAATGAGCAGTTCTTC
>TRBJ1-2|TRBV28|.|.
CASSLLRVTDGYTF
TGTGCCAGCAGTCTGCTCAGGGTGACGGATGGCTACACCTTC
>TRBJ2-7|TRBV9|.|.
CASSVESGDYEQYF
TGTGCCAGCAGCGTAGAATCAGGGGACTACGAGCAGTACTTC
>TRBJ2-6|TRBV13|.|.
CASSFWAAIPSGANVLTF
TGTGCCAGCAGCTTTTGGGCCGCCATACCCTCTGGGGCCAACGTCCTGACTTTC
>TRBJ1-5|TRBV15|.|.
CATSSAIGVRSQPQHF
TGTGCCACCAGCAGCGCGATAGGGGTGAGGAGTCAGCCCCAGCATTTT
>TRBJ1-2|TRBV6-6|TRBD1|.
CASSQGQGLWGYTF
TGTGCCAGCAGTCAGGGACAGGGCCTTTGGGGCTACACCTTC
>TRBJ2-5|TRBV30|.|.
CAWGVRQETQYF
TGTGCCTGGGGCGTTAGGCAAGAGACCCAGTACTTC
>TRBJ1-1|TRBV29-1|.|few
CSVQGVNTEAFF
TGCAGCGTTCAAGGGGTTAACACTGAAGCTTTCTTT
>TRBJ2-2|TRBV19|TRBD2|.
CASTAIAGGLNTGELFF
TGTGCCAGTACTGCAATAGCGGGGGGCCTTAACACCGGGGAGCTGTTTTTT
>TRBJ2-2|TRBV7-2|.|once
CASSLRASGTGELFF
TGTGCCAGCAGCTTACGGGCTTCGGGCACCGGGGAGCTGTTTTTT
>TRBJ2-6|TRBV7-2|.|.
CANARSNGGANVLTF
TGTGCCAACGCCCGGAGCAATGGAGGGGCCAACGTCCTGACTTTC
>TRBJ2-5|TRBV7-6|.|once
CASSSPPGPYQETQYF
TGTGCCAGCAGCTCCCCCCCCGGGCCGTACCAAGAGACCCAGTACTTC
>TRBJ2-7|TRBV5-1|.|.
CASSLAGEPTYEQYF
TGCGCCAGCAGCTTGGCGGGGGAACCTACGTACGAGCAGTACTTC
>TRBJ1-3|TRBV19|.|.
CASKDTGNTIYF
TGTGCCAGTAAGGATACAGGAAACACCATATATTTT
>TRBJ2-1|TRBV7-2|.|.
CASSPMPSYNEQFF
TGTGCCAGCAGCCCAATGCCCTCCTACAATGAGCAGTTCTTC
>TRBJ1-2|TRBV5-6|.|once
CASSFSSGGYTF
TGTGCCAGCAGCTTTTCGTCGGGAGGCTACACCTTC
>TRBJ1-2|TRBV2|.|.
CASSEFGDFYGYTF
TGTGCCAGCAGTGAGTTTGGAGATTTCTATGGCTACACCTTC
>TRBJ2-7|TRBV5-6|.|once
CASSLWQGYYEQYF
TGTGCCAGCAGCTTGTGGCAGGGGTACTACGAGCAGTACTTC
>TRBJ2-7|TRBV5-1|.|.
CASSWASGEFYEQYF
TGCGCCAGCAGCTGGGCCAGCGGCGAGTTCTACGAGCAGTACTTC
>TRBJ2-5|TRBV11-2|TRBD2|.
CASSLRGGRETQYF
TGTGCCAGCAGTCTGCGGGGGGGCCGGGAGACCCAGTACTTC
>TRBJ2-7|TRBV18|.|.
CASSPLEQAYEQYF
TGTGCCAGCTCACCATTGGAGCAAGCCTACGAGCAGTACTTC
>TRBJ2-7|TRBV4-2|TRBD2|.
CASSQDPGLADYEQYF
TGTGCCAGCAGCCAAGATCCGGGCCTAGCGGACTACGAGCAGTACTTC